This T cell receptor beta chain appears in the sequencing data of a study of blood T cell repertoires in COVID-19. Study context: Whether acute or convalescent, the COVID-19 samples came from the United States, Italy and Spain. Sample material is recorded as cDNA or gDNA derived from T cells, B-cell-depleted T cells, or PBMCs.

V was cut by 3 bases and J by 1 base, with 15 bases left in between. CDR1 LNHDA and CDR2 SQIVND come from the germline V gene (reference sequence). CDR3 length: 16 residues. In the study's own analysis: Estimation of nucleated cell counts was performed using reference gene primer amplification. TCRdb keeps only in-frame clones here, not all; method: immunoSEQ multiplex PCR. Clone size and the V and J calls come from that table; the DNA yielded D and trimming. The data hold 180,000 or so clones, with 80% to 90% observed a single time. Sequenced input: peripheral blood. The receptor was isolated from a man in his sixties with acute or convalescent COVID-19. V is TRBV19 and J is TRBJ1-1, with D perhaps matching TRBD1 (5 bases). CDR3: CASSIIYGHQNTEAFF. Here the CDR3 DNA reads TGTGCCAGTAGTATTATTTATGGACACCAGAACACTGAAGCTTTCTTT.